This paragraph covers one T cell receptor (beta chain) sequence. The PCR made use of 60 Vbeta and 13 Jbeta primers. Per the study methods: As a later analysis found, there were around 86 million unique TCR beta chains, of which roughly 11 million were shared. Repertoires were generated with immunoSEQ multiplex PCR, while TCRdb's copy carries only in-frame clones and drops some. That table supplies the V and J calls and clone size; D and trimming were determined from the DNA. The sample yields 60,000 or so clones, roughly 70% seen once. The data were obtained in a study of cytomegalovirus exposure and HLA in healthy donors. This CDR3 has 17 amino acids. Trimming pared 0 bases from V and 3 bases from J, leaving 14 bases between. Germline V CDR1 and CDR2: MNHEY, SMNVEV (reference sequence).

The sample consisted of PBMCs. This TCR derives from a middle-aged man in good health and CMV-seropositive. This rearrangement joins TRBV27 to TRBJ2-2; possible D gene TRBD2, 5 bases. CDR3: CASSLSLLLADTGELFF. As DNA, the CDR3 is TGTGCCAGCAGTTTATCTCTGTTGCTAGCAGACACCGGGGAGCTGTTTTTT.